This is a list of T cell receptor beta chains from one sample in a study of response to subunit inactivated influenza vaccine. TCRdb ran MiXCR on the RT-PCR reads and lists one entry per CDR3 protein. The profile shows roughly 760,000 distinct CDR3 sequences, about 20% of them singletons. Sequenced material: PBMCs from blood, taken about 5 days after vaccination. These receptors all stem from a man aged 45-60 years who received an inactivated influenza vaccine. Both conserved end residues are trimmed from each CDR3. Each record gives: V gene, CDR3 protein.

TRBV30	AWSGTYEQY
TRBV12-3/TRBV12-4	ASSLNREDEQY
TRBV12-3/TRBV12-4	ASSRVGSSYEQY
TRBV7-9	ASSLNGPSGNTIY
TRBV12-3/TRBV12-4	ASSFRNYEQY
TRBV5-1	ASSLARAGGIRNEQS
TRBV20-1	SANRGSDSSYEQY
TRBV9	ASSGGWIRTSGAPNEQF
TRBV6-5	ASRGNPYEQY
TRBV3-1	ASSQFNQETQY
TRBV12-3/TRBV12-4	ASSLIGGLTEAF
TRBV5-1	ASSLSSGGSEQY
TRBV7-2	ASSLATPSTSGGTYEQY
TRBV5-1	ASSLGRGGETQY
TRBV5-1	ASSLYPGEQY
TRBV7-9	ASSDRTSGDNEQF
TRBV20-1	SAIDQSSYNEQF
TRBV4-3	ASSQAPHDTQY